This T cell receptor (beta chain) originates from a study of T-cell memory formation after mild COVID-19. Study-wide findings and caveats: Clones that got smaller from day 15 to 85 had even CD4/CD8, while clones growing later tipped toward CD4+. In second-wave clones peaking day 37, SARS-CoV-2 specificity remained unconfirmed.

With regard to this clonotype: What it recognizes is unknown.

Per the germline V gene, CDR1 is SGHVS and CDR2 is FNYEAQ. The CDR3 covers 14 residues. The V segment lost 4 bases and the J segment 5 bases; nucleotides outside the gene matches: 6. TCR alpha and TCR beta cDNA libraries carrying sample barcodes and UMIs came from 5'RACE with constant-segment primers. TCRdb reprocessed the 5' RACE reads with MiXCR, giving one entry per CDR3 protein. The sample lists 540,000 or so distinct CDR3 sequences; 20% were seen once. Sequencing input: PBMCs or a T cell subset sorted from them (not recorded which). The chain employs TRBV7-6 and TRBJ2-5; 8 nucleotides agree with TRBD1. The TCR was taken from an adult woman who had mild COVID-19 (a few samples of this study predate the infection). Cell type and time point are not known. The CDR3 loop is CASSWQGAGETQYF. The CDR3 nucleotides read TGTGCCAGCAGCTGGCAGGGGGCCGGGGAGACCCAGTACTTC.